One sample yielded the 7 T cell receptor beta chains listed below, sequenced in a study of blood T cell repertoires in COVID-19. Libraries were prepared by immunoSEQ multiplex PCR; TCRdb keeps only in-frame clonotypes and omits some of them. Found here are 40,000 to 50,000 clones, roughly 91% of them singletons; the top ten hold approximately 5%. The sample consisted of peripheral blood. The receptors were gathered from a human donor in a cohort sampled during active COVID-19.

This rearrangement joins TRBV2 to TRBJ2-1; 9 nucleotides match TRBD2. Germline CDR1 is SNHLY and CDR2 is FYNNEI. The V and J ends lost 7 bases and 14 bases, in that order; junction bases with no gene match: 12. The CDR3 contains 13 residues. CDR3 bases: TGTGCCAGCATTGCTGACAGACTAGCGGCTAAGTTCTTC. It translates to CASIADRLAAKFF. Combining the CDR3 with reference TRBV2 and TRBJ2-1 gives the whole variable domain EPEVTQTPSHQVTQMGQEVILRCVPISNHLYFYWYRQILGQKVEFLVSFYNNEISEKSEIFDDQFSVERPDGSNFTLKIRSTKLEDSAMYFCASIADRLAAKFFGPGTRLTVL.

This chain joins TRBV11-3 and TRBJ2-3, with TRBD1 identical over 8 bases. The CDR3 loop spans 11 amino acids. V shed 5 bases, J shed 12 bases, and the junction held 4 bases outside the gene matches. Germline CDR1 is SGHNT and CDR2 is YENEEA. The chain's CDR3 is CASSPDRAQYF. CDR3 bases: TGTGCCAGCAGCCCGGACAGGGCACAGTATTTT.

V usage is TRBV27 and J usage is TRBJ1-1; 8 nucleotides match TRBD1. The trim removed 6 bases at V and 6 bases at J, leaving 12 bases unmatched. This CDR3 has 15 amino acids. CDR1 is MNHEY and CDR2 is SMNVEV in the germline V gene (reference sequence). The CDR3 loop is CASRSSDRVLAEAFF. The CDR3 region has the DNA TGTGCCAGCAGATCCTCGGACAGGGTTCTTGCTGAAGCTTTCTTT.

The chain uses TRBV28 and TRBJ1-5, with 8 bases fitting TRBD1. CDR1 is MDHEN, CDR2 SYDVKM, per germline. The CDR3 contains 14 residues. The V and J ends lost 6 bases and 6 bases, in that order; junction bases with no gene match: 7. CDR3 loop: CASRAAGGVQPQHF. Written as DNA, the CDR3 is TGTGCCAGCAGGGCCGCAGGGGGCGTTCAGCCCCAGCATTTT.

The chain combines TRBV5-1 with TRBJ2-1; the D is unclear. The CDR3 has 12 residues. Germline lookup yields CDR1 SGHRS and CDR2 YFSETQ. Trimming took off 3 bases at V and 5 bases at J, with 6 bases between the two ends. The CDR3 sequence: CASSYGHNEQFF. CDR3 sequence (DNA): TGCGCCAGCAGCTATGGGCACAATGAGCAGTTCTTC. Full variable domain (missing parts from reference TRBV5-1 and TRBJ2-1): KAGVTQTPRYLIKTRGQQVTLSCSPISGHRSVSWYQQTPGQGLQFLFEYFSETQRNKGNFPGRFSGRQFSNSRSEMNVSTLELGDSALYLCASSYGHNEQFFGPGTRLTVL.

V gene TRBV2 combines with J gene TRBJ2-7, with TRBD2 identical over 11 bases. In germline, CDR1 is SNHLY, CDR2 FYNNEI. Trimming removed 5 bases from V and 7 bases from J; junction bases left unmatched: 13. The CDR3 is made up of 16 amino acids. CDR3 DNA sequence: TGTGCCAGCAGTCCTAGCGGGAGGCCTACCACTGGGGAGCAGTACTTC. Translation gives CASSPSGRPTTGEQYF.

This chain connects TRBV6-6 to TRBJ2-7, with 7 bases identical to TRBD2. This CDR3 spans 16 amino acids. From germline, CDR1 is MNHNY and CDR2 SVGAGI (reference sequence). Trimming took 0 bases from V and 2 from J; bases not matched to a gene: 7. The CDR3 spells CASSYSYAGVTYEQYF. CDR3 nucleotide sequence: TGTGCCAGCAGTTACTCGTATGCGGGAGTGACCTACGAGCAGTACTTC.